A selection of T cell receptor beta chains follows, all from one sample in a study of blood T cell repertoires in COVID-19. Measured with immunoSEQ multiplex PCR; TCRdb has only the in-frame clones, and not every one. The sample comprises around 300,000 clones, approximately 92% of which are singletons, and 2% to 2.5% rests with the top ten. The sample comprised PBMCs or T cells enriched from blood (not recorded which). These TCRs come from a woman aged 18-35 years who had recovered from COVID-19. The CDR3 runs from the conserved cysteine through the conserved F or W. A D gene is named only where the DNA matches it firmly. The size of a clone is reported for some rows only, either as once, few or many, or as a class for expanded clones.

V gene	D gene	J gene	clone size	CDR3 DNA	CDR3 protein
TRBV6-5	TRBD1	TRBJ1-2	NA	TGTGCCAGCAGTTCCCCCCAGACAGGGGGCAGGCATGGCTACACCTTC	CASSSPQTGGRHGYTF
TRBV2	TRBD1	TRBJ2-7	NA	TGTGCCAGCATCCGACAGGGGGCATACGAGCAGTACTTC	CASIRQGAYEQYF
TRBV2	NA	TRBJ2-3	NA	TGTGCCAGCAGACTAGTCCCCGATACGCAGTATTTT	CASRLVPDTQYF
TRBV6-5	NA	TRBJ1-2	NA	TGTGCCAGCAGTTACTCGAGGGCCGCCCAATACTATGGCTACACCTTC	CASSYSRAAQYYGYTF
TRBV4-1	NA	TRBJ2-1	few	TGCGCCAGCAGCCCGCCGGGAGCAAATGAGCAGTTCTTC	CASSPPGANEQFF
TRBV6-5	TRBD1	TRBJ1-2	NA	TGTGCCAGCAGTTCGAGAGGGGGCGCGGACTATGGCTACACCTTC	CASSSRGGADYGYTF
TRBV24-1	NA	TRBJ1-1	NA	TGTGCCACCAGTGATTTTGGCGGCAGGGATTTCTTT	CATSDFGGRDFF
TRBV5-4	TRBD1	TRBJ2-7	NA	TGTGCCAGCAGTTCGCAGGGGGCCCACGAGCAGTACTTC	CASSSQGAHEQYF
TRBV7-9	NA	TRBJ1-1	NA	TGTGCCAGCAGCTTAGACGCAGGGGAGGGTACTGAAGCTTTCTTT	CASSLDAGEGTEAFF
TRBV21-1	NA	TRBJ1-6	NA	TGTGCCAGCACGAGTGGACAGGGAAGAGGGCCCCTCCACTTT	CASTSGQGRGPLHF
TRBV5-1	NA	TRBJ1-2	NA	TGCGCCAGCAGCTTGGTAGGGGGTAACTATGGCTACACCTTC	CASSLVGGNYGYTF
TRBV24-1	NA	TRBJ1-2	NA	TGTGCCACCAGTGATTACCGGACAGCTAACTATGGCTACACCTTC	CATSDYRTANYGYTF